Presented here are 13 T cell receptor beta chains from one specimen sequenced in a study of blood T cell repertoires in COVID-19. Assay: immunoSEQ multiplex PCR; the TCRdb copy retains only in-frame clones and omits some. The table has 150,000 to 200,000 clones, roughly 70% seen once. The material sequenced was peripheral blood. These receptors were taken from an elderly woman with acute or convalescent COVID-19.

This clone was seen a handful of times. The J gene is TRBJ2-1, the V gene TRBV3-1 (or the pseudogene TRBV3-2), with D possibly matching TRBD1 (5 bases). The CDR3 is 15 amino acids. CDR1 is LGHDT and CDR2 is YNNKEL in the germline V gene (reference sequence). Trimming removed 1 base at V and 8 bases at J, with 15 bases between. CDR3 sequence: CASSQGAPTRDEQFF. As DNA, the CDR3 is TGTGCCAGCAGCCAAGGGGCTCCTACCAGGGATGAGCAGTTCTTC.

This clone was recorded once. CDR3 region: CSLGLAGETQYF. CDR3 nucleotide sequence: TGCAGCCTGGGACTAGCGGGAGAGACCCAGTACTTC. The chain uses TRBV29-1 and TRBJ2-5; TRBD2 aligns across 12 bases. CDR3 length: 12 residues. Germline trimming cut 8 bases from V and 4 bases from J; bases unmatched to any gene: 2. Germline-derived CDR1 and CDR2 are SQVTM and ANQGSEA.

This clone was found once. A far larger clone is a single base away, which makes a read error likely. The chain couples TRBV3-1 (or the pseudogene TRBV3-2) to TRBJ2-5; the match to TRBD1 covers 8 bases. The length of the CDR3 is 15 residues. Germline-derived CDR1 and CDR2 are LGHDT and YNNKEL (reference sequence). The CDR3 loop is CARSRTGMGGETQYF. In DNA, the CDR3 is TGTGCCCGCAGCCGGACAGGGATGGGGGGAGAGACCCAGTACTTC.

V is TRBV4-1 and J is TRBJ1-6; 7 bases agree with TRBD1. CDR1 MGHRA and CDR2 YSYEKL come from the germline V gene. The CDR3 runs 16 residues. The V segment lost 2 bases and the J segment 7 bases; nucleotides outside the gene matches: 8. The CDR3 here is CASSQPRPTGNSPLHF. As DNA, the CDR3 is TGCGCCAGCAGCCAACCCCGACCGACAGGGAATTCACCCCTCCACTTT.

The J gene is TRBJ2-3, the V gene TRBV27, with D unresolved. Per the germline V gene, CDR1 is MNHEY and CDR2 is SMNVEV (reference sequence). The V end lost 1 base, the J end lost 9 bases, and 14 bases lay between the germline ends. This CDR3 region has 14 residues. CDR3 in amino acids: CASSLYSPAYTQYF. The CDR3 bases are TGTGCCAGCAGTTTATACTCGCCCGCCTACACGCAGTATTTT.

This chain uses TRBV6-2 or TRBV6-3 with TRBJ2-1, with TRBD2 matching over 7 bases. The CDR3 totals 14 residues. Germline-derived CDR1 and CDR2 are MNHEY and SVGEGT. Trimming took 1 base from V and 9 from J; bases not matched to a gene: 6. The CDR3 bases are TGTGCCAGCAGTTACTGGGGGGGAGGAGGTGAGCAGTTCTTC. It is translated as CASSYWGGGGEQFF.

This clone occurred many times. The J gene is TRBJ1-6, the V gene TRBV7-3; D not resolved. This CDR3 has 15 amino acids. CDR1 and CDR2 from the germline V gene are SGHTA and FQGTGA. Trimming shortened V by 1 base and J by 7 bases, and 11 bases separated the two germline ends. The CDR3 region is CASSLRLSGNSPLHF. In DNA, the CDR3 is TGTGCCAGCAGCTTAAGGCTCTCGGGGAATTCACCCCTCCACTTT. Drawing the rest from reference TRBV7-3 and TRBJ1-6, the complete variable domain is GAGVSQTPSNKVTEKGKYVELRCDPISGHTALYWYRQSLGQGPEFLIYFQGTGAADDSGLPNDRFFAVRPEGSVSTLKIQRTERGDSAVYLCASSLRLSGNSPLHFGNGTRLTVT.

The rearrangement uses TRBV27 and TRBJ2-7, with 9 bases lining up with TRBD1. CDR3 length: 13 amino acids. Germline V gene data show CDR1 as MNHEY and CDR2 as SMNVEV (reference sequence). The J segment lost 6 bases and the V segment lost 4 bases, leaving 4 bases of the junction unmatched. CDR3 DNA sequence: TGTGCCAGCAGTTCCGGGACAGGGTTCGAGCAGTACTTC. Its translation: CASSSGTGFEQYF.

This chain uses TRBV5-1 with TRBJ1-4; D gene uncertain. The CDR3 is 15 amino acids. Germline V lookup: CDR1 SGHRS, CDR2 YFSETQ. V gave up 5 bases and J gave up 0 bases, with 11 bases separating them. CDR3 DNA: TGCGCCAGCAGGGGGATCGGGGCAACTAATGAAAAACTGTTTTTT. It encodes CASRGIGATNEKLFF.

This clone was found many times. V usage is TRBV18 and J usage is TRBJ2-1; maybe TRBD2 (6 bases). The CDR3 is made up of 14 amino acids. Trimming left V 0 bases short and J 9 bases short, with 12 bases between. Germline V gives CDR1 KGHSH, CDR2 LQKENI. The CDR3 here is CASSPPGGQSEQFF. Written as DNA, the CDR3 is TGTGCCAGCTCACCACCGGGAGGCCAGAGTGAGCAGTTCTTC.

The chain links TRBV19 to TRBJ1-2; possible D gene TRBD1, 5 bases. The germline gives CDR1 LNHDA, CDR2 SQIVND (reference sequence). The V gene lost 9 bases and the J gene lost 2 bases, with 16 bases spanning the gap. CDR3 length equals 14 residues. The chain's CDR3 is CASAEGAENYGYTF. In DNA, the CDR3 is TGTGCCAGCGCCGAAGGGGCGGAAAACTATGGCTACACCTTC.

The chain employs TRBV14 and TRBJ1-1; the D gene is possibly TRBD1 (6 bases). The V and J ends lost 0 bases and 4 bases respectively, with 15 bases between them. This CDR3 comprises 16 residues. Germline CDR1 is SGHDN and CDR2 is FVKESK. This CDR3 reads CASSQDEGGSGTEAFF. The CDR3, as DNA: TGTGCCAGCAGCCAAGATGAAGGGGGTTCGGGCACTGAAGCTTTCTTT.

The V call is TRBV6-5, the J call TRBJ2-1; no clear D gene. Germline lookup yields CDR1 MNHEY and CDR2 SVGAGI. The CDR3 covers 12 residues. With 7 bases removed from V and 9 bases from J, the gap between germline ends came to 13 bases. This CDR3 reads CASKEQYGEQFF. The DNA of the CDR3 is TGTGCCAGCAAAGAGCAATATGGTGAGCAGTTCTTC.